Listed here is a single TCR beta chain. Its antigen is unidentified. CDR3 length: 13 residues. Trimming left V 8 bases short and J 2 bases short, with 12 bases between. CDR1 and CDR2 from the germline V gene are GTSNPN and SVGIG (reference sequence). The data were obtained in a study of T-cell reconstitution after alpha-beta-depleted transplantation in children. Study results and caveats: Surviving recipient T cells and intrathymic progenitors accounted for some patients' high TCRbeta diversity at day 60. The origin of alpha-beta T cells about two months after transplant was reportedly several hundred expanded graft clones. T cells produced anew were the main source of T-cell counts and diversity one year after transplant.

Construction of the TCRbeta library involved unique molecular identifiers. From the PCR reads, TCRdb called clonotypes with MiXCR, one entry per CDR3 protein. The data hold 100,000 to 150,000 distinct CDR3 sequences, with under 25% observed a single time. The chain employs TRBV30 and TRBJ2-2; a possible D gene is TRBD2 (6 bases). Material: PBMCs, mostly from graft donor cells, obtained 180 days after TCRalphabeta/CD19-depleted stem cell transplant. The receptor was derived from a male patient between 2 and 9 years old who had a stem cell transplant for chronic granulomatous disease, so the T cells may come from the graft donor. Written as DNA, the CDR3 is TGTGCCCTGGTGGACTATAACACCGGGGAGCTGTTTTTT. Protein: CALVDYNTGELFF.